This is a list of T cell receptor beta chains from one sample in a study of CD8 T cells in ankylosing spondylitis. TCRdb reprocessed the 5' RACE reads with MiXCR, giving one entry per CDR3 protein. The repertoire consists of 270,000 or so distinct CDR3 sequences, with more than 15% occurring once and the leading ten covering over 25%. Source material: blood, either unsorted or a sorted T cell fraction (not recorded which). The receptor set was obtained from a male donor with ankylosing spondylitis or in good health (not recorded which). Both conserved end residues are part of each CDR3. The D gene is left open where the match is weak. Some rows mark clone size as missing; the rest say once, few, many or name a class of expanded clone.

>TRBD1|15|TRBJ2-7|.|TRBV28
CASSLLGTGLYEQYF
TGTGCCAGCAGTTTATTGGGGACAGGGCTTTACGAGCAGTACTTC
>.|12|TRBJ2-2|few|TRBV10-3
CAPPHDTGELFF
TGTGCCCCCCCTCACGACACCGGGGAGCTGTTTTTT
>.|15|TRBJ2-6|many|TRBV15
CATSRDRDGANVLTF
TGTGCCACCAGCAGAGACAGGGATGGGGCCAACGTCCTGACTTTC
>.|13|TRBJ1-1|.|TRBV19
CASSAAGSTEAFF
TGTGCCAGTAGCGCGGCGGGGAGCACTGAAGCTTTCTTT
>TRBD1|17|TRBJ2-7|.|TRBV12-3/TRBV12-4
CASSIPGTGSPDYEQYF
TGTGCCAGCAGTATCCCCGGGACAGGGTCCCCGGACTACGAGCAGTACTTC
>.|15|TRBJ1-3|.|TRBV10-1
CASSPDSTSGNTIYF
TGCGCCAGCAGTCCAGACTCCACCTCTGGAAACACCATATATTTT
>.|14|TRBJ2-2|many|TRBV29-1
CSVGTSGNTGELFF
TGCAGCGTTGGAACCAGCGGGAACACCGGGGAGCTGTTTTTT
>.|9|TRBJ2-5|few|TRBV20-1
CSAKETQYF
TGCAGTGCCAAGGAGACCCAGTACTTC
>TRBD2|17|TRBJ2-3|.|TRBV6-2/TRBV6-3
CASSWGLAGVSTDTQYF
TGTGCCAGCAGTTGGGGACTAGCGGGGGTTAGCACAGATACGCAGTATTTT
>.|12|TRBJ2-1|few|TRBV4-1
CASSPRDNEQFF
TGCGCCAGCAGCCCCCGGGACAATGAGCAGTTCTTC
>TRBD2|20|TRBJ2-4|few|TRBV11-2
CASSPIAGGSSGGAKNIQYF
TGTGCCAGCAGCCCTATCGCGGGCGGGAGCTCCGGAGGGGCCAAAAACATTCAGTACTTC
>TRBD1|12|TRBJ2-7|.|TRBV15
CATGTGEGEQYF
TGTGCCACCGGGACAGGGGAAGGCGAGCAGTACTTC
>.|13|TRBJ2-1|.|TRBV7-9
CASSQGPVNEQFF
TGTGCCAGCAGCCAAGGGCCCGTTAATGAGCAGTTCTTC
>.|12|TRBJ2-3|.|TRBV29-1
CSVPGWGDTQYF
TGCAGCGTTCCAGGCTGGGGGGATACGCAGTATTTT
>.|15|TRBJ2-5|.|TRBV7-9
CASSLRPAAQETQYF
TGTGCCAGCAGCTTAAGGCCAGCGGCTCAAGAGACCCAGTACTTC